The 25 T cell receptor beta chains below were found in one sample sequenced in a study of cytomegalovirus exposure and HLA in healthy donors. The PCR had 60 Vbeta and 13 Jbeta primers. The repertoire was sequenced with immunoSEQ multiplex PCR; TCRdb's copy has only in-frame clones and lacks some. The data hold about 150,000 clones, with roughly three quarters observed a single time. Sequencing was carried out using PBMCs. Source of these receptors: a male donor in good health and CMV-seronegative.

V gene TRBV7-9 combines with J gene TRBJ2-2, with D perhaps TRBD2 (5 bases). The CDR3 consists of 14 residues. Trimming took 1 base from V and 4 from J, leaving 7 bases between them. CDR1 is SEHNR and CDR2 is FQNEAQ in the germline V gene (reference sequence). For the CDR3, the DNA is TGTGCCAGCAGCTTAGGAGAGGGCACCGGGGAGCTGTTTTTT. Its protein is CASSLGEGTGELFF.

This sequence joins TRBV29-1 and TRBJ1-2; 10 bases are a match to TRBD1. The CDR3 extends over 14 amino acids. Per germline, CDR1 SQVTM and CDR2 ANQGSEA. The ends lost 3 bases at V and 5 bases at J; junction bases unmatched: 6. CDR3 nucleotides: TGCAGCGTTGACCGGGACAGGGGATTTTATGGCTACACCTTC. Protein sequence: CSVDRDRGFYGYTF.

Only a few counts were recorded for this clone. V and J are TRBV28 and TRBJ2-3, with 7 bases lining up with TRBD1. Trimming removed 6 bases from V and 5 bases from J; junction bases left unmatched: 14. The CDR3 has 16 residues. Germline V gives CDR1 MDHEN, CDR2 SYDVKM. The CDR3 spells CASSPGTELGEDTQYF. The CDR3 nucleotides are TGTGCCAGCAGCCCGGGGACAGAGTTAGGGGAAGATACGCAGTATTTT.

This clone was seen a few times. The genes are TRBV28 and TRBJ2-6, with a tentative D call TRBD1 (6 bases). The CDR3 totals 20 residues. V dropped 4 bases and J dropped 1 base, with 23 bases sitting between them. Germline CDR1 reads MDHEN; CDR2 reads SYDVKM. CDR3 nucleotide sequence: TGTGCCAGCAGTTCCTCGGACAGATCCAAAGCCTCATCTGGGGCCAACGTCCTGACTTTC. This codes for CASSSSDRSKASSGANVLTF.

The chain recombines TRBV18 with TRBJ2-7; 7 bases are shared with TRBD1. CDR3 length: 13 amino acids. After removal of 4 bases from V and 5 bases from J, the junction contained 5 bases not matched to a gene. CDR1 and CDR2 (germline): KGHSH, LQKENI. CDR3 loop: CASSLIGTDEQYF. In DNA form, the CDR3 reads TGTGCCAGCTCACTTATCGGGACAGACGAGCAGTACTTC.

The chain couples TRBV6-5 to TRBJ1-6, with 7 bases lining up with TRBD1. CDR1 and CDR2 from the germline V gene are MNHEY and SVGAGI. After removal of 1 base from V and 9 bases from J, the junction contained 6 bases not matched to a gene. This CDR3 has 15 residues. CDR3 sequence reads: CASSYFTGVSSPLHF. CDR3 DNA sequence: TGTGCCAGCAGTTACTTTACAGGGGTTAGTTCACCCCTCCACTTT.

The chain joins TRBV19 to TRBJ2-3, with D hard to call. V was trimmed by 1 base and J by 5 bases, leaving 19 bases between them. CDR3 length: 17 amino acids. CDR1 and CDR2 from the germline V gene are LNHDA and SQIVND (reference sequence). The CDR3 DNA sequence: TGTGCCAGTAGTATAGTGACCGCTAGTAGTGGTCAAGATACGCAGTATTTT. Translation gives CASSIVTASSGQDTQYF.

This chain joins TRBV15 and TRBJ2-1, with D possibly TRBD1 on 7 matching bases. The CDR3 spans 18 residues. The V gene lost 1 base and the J gene lost 0 bases, with 16 bases spanning the gap. Germline-derived CDR1 and CDR2 are LNHNV and YYDKDF (reference sequence). CDR3 DNA: TGTGCCACCAGCAGAGGGGGCGGAGGGACAGTCTCCTACAATGAGCAGTTCTTC. This encodes CATSRGGGGTVSYNEQFF.

V is TRBV5-4 and J is TRBJ2-2; TRBD1 matches at 7 bases. After removal of 4 bases from V and 8 bases from J, the junction contained 8 bases not matched to a gene. This CDR3 contains 14 residues. CDR1 is SGHNT and CDR2 is YYREEE in the germline V gene (reference sequence). The CDR3 protein is CASSPRQGSGELFF. The CDR3 nucleotides read TGTGCCAGCAGCCCTCGACAGGGATCGGGGGAGCTGTTTTTT.

This clone was observed a handful of times. Different DNA sequences within this sample yield the same CDR3. The chain links TRBV27 to TRBJ2-3; TRBD2 matches at 11 bases. This CDR3 region has 15 residues. With V trimmed by 1 base and J by 4 bases, 1 base remained unmatched. CDR1 and CDR2 (germline): MNHEY, SMNVEV (reference sequence). The CDR3 DNA is TGTGCCAGCAGTTTATTAGCGGGGGGGGCAGATACGCAGTATTTT. It codes for CASSLLAGGADTQYF.

The gene calls are TRBV7-9 and TRBJ1-2; 9 nucleotides agree with TRBD1. The V gene's germline CDR1 is SEHNR and CDR2 FQNEAQ (reference sequence). CDR3 length: 15 residues. V lost 2 bases, J lost 8 bases, and 9 bases stayed unmatched. CDR3 coding DNA: TGTGCCAGCAGCTTAACGACAAAACAGGGGGCAGGCTACACCTTC. Its protein product is CASSLTTKQGAGYTF.

The V call is TRBV7-9, the J call TRBJ2-7; 7 nucleotides align to TRBD2. The V gene's germline CDR1 is SEHNR and CDR2 FQNEAQ (reference sequence). This CDR3 region has 16 residues. The ends lost 0 bases at V and 4 bases at J; junction bases unmatched: 9. The CDR3 protein is CASSLASRTSGYEQYF. Here the CDR3 DNA reads TGTGCCAGCAGCTTAGCTTCTCGGACTAGTGGTTACGAGCAGTACTTC.

This clone was seen only a few times. The rearrangement links TRBV5-8 to TRBJ1-2, with D possibly being TRBD1 (5 bases). The CDR3 totals 13 residues. The germline CDR1 and CDR2 sequences are SGHTS and YDEGEE. V lost 4 bases to trimming and J lost 5 bases, with 12 bases between them. Here the CDR3 reads CASSAREGYGYTF. DNA for the CDR3: TGTGCCAGCAGCGCCAGGGAAGGGTATGGCTACACCTTC.

This clone was picked up a small number of times. The chain has TRBV6-1 and TRBJ1-3, with D maybe TRBD1 (5 bases). Per the germline V gene, CDR1 is MNHNS and CDR2 is SASEGT. Between the trimmed V and J ends, which lost 6 bases and 4 bases, there was a span of 16 bases. This CDR3 spans 15 amino acids. The CDR3 loop reads CASRAPGFLGNTIYF. Here the CDR3 DNA reads TGTGCCAGCAGAGCCCCAGGGTTCCTCGGAAACACCATATATTTT.

The chain recombines TRBV28 with TRBJ1-1; 8 positions match TRBD1. Germline V gene data show CDR1 as MDHEN and CDR2 as SYDVKM. This CDR3 is 15 amino acids long. Trimming at V came to 6 bases and at J to 1 base, leaving 7 bases not matched to a gene. The CDR3 DNA reads TGTGCCAGCAGCAGCCGGACAGGGTGGAACACTGAAGCTTTCTTT. Its protein is CASSSRTGWNTEAFF. The variable domain in full, completed from reference TRBV28 and TRBJ1-1, reads DVKVTQSSRYLVKRTGEKVFLECVQDMDHENMFWYRQDPGLGLRLIYFSYDVKMKEKGDIPEGYSVSREKKERFSLILESASTNQTSMYLCASSSRTGWNTEAFFGQGTRLTVV.

CDR3 coding DNA: TGTGCCTGGGCCAGGCAGACCTCTAACTATGGCTACACCTTC. Translating it yields CAWARQTSNYGYTF. The chain links TRBV30 to TRBJ1-2; D is unclear. This CDR3 has 14 amino acids. Germline CDR1 is GTSNPN and CDR2 is SVGIG (reference sequence). Trimming shortened V by 5 bases and J by 0 bases, and 13 bases separated the two germline ends. Full variable domain (remainder filled in from reference TRBV30 and TRBJ1-2): SQTIHQWPATLVQPVGSPLSLECTVEGTSNPNLYWYRQAAGRGLQLLFYSVGIGQISSEVPQNLSASRPQDRQFILSSKKLLLSDSGFYLCAWARQTSNYGYTFGSGTRLTVV.

This sequence joins TRBV2 and TRBJ1-1, with TRBD1 matching over 7 bases. CDR1 and CDR2 (germline): SNHLY, FYNNEI. The CDR3 has 13 amino acids. V shed 5 bases and J 4 bases; nucleotides not matched to a gene: 4. The CDR3 DNA follows: TGTGCCAGCAGTCAGGGGGGCGGCACTGAAGCTTTCTTT. It encodes CASSQGGGTEAFF.

This clone was found a few times. V is TRBV27 and J is TRBJ2-7; TRBD2 aligns across 9 bases. The V and J ends lost 5 bases and 4 bases, in that order; junction bases with no gene match: 12. The CDR3 consists of 16 residues. The germline V gene has CDR1 MNHEY and CDR2 SMNVEV (reference sequence). The CDR3 is CASSPGVLAGRYEQYF. For the CDR3, the DNA is TGTGCCAGCAGTCCTGGAGTTCTAGCGGGACGGTACGAGCAGTACTTC.

V usage is TRBV11-3 and J usage is TRBJ1-3; unclear D gene. Deletions cut 5 bases from V and 4 bases from J, with 6 bases between. Germline CDR1 and CDR2: SGHNT and YENEEA. This CDR3 is 12 amino acids long. The CDR3 region is CASSANGNTIYF. The CDR3 DNA reads TGTGCCAGCAGCGCGAACGGAAACACCATATATTTT.

This chain uses TRBV15 with TRBJ2-3; tentatively, D is TRBD2 (6 bases). Germline values: CDR1 LNHNV, CDR2 YYDKDF (reference sequence). Trimming removed 0 bases from V and 1 base from J, with 8 bases in between. The CDR3 consists of 15 residues. CDR3 in DNA: TGTGCCACCAGCAGAGATGAGCGGGGCACAGATACGCAGTATTTT. This codes for CATSRDERGTDTQYF. The variable domain in full, with the rest retrieved from reference TRBV15 and TRBJ2-3, is DAMVIQNPRYQVTQFGKPVTLSCSQTLNHNVMYWYQQKSSQAPKLLFHYYDKDFNNEADTPDNFQSRRPNTSFCFLDIRSPGLGDTAMYLCATSRDERGTDTQYFGPGTRLTVL.

The genes are TRBV6-5 and TRBJ2-5; TRBD2 matches 7 bases. J gave up 12 bases and V 6 bases, and 13 bases lay outside the gene matches. Germline V gives CDR1 MNHEY, CDR2 SVGAGI. This CDR3 spans 13 amino acids. CDR3 sequence (DNA): TGTGCCAGCAGCCCGTACGGGGGGAAGCTTAAGTACTTC. Protein sequence: CASSPYGGKLKYF.

There are a few counts of this clone. The chain joins TRBV19 to TRBJ2-6, with TRBD1 matching 11 bases. This CDR3 is built from 20 residues. V lost 4 bases and J lost 0; bases outside the gene matches: 11. From germline, CDR1 is LNHDA and CDR2 SQIVND (reference sequence). CDR3 protein: CASSRRIPGQGVSGANVLTF. The CDR3 region has the DNA TGTGCCAGTAGTAGACGGATACCGGGACAGGGGGTCTCTGGGGCCAACGTCCTGACTTTC. Filled out from reference TRBV19 and TRBJ2-6, the complete variable domain reads DGGITQSPKYLFRKEGQNVTLSCEQNLNHDAMYWYRQDPGQGLRLIYYSQIVNDFQKGDIAEGYSVSREKKESFPLTVTSAQKNPTAFYLCASSRRIPGQGVSGANVLTFGAGSRLTVL.

The chain uses TRBV7-8 and TRBJ1-6; weak D call: TRBD1 (6 bases). The CDR3 is made up of 15 amino acids. V was shortened by 4 bases and J by 6 bases, with 13 bases between the two germline ends. The germline V gene encodes CDR1 SGHVS and CDR2 FQNEAQ. The CDR3 region is CASSSLQGLNSPLHF. The DNA for the CDR3 is TGTGCCAGCAGCTCCCTTCAGGGGCTTAATTCACCCCTCCACTTT.

This chain joins TRBV5-1 and TRBJ1-1; 7 bases fit TRBD1. The CDR3 has 13 residues. V was clipped by 9 bases and J by 1 base; unmatched bases: 6. CDR1 and CDR2 from the germline V gene are SGHRS and YFSETQ. The chain's CDR3 is CANPTGTNTEAFF. The DNA for the CDR3 is TGCGCCAACCCGACAGGGACGAACACTGAAGCTTTCTTT.

This rearrangement joins TRBV29-1 to TRBJ2-7, with D perhaps TRBD1 (5 bases). Germline V lookup: CDR1 SQVTM, CDR2 ANQGSEA. This CDR3 comprises 13 residues. V lost 1 base to trimming and J lost 6 bases, with 13 bases between them. The DNA for the CDR3 is TGCAGCGTTGAAGGTCCAGGGTGGGTCGAGCAGTACTTC. As protein: CSVEGPGWVEQYF.